A single sample is the source of the 32 T cell receptor beta chains below, sequenced in a study of shared clonotypes between healthy human individuals. Method: immunoSEQ multiplex PCR; TCRdb's copy keeps in-frame clones and lacks some. This sample has about 2.3 million clones; 80% to 95% occur once, and the top ten carry around 0.4%. The sample consisted of naive CD4+ T cells from PBMCs. Sample subset: CD45RA+ positively selected. The receptors stem from a man between 18 and 29 years old in good health. Some clones in this sample may be carry-over from other donors' samples.

The chain combines TRBV7-9 with TRBJ1-3; D might be TRBD1 (6 bases). This CDR3 contains 16 residues. CDR1 is SEHNR, CDR2 FQNEAQ, per germline (reference sequence). Trimming stripped 6 bases from V and 0 bases from J, with 15 bases between. CDR3 coding DNA: TGTGCCAGCAGTAAAGACAGGCTGAGCTCTGGAAACACCATATATTTT. This gives the protein CASSKDRLSSGNTIYF.

As for this clone: A much larger clone differs from this one at a single base, so this may be a read error. This specimen includes other DNA sequences encoding the same CDR3. The chain employs TRBV5-1 and TRBJ1-1; 8 bases line up with TRBD1. The CDR3 is made up of 14 amino acids. J gave up 1 base and V 2 bases, and 1 base lay outside the gene matches. Germline CDR1 SGHRS, CDR2 YFSETQ. CDR3 nucleotides: TGCGCCAGCAGCTTTGGGACAGGGAACACTGAAGCTTTCTTT. Protein product: CASSFGTGNTEAFF.

V and J are TRBV6-6 and TRBJ2-1; D ambiguous. The CDR3 totals 12 residues. V shed 2 bases and J shed 6 bases, with 5 bases lying between them. In germline, CDR1 is MNHNY, CDR2 SVGAGI (reference sequence). The CDR3 protein is CASSYGPNEQFF. For the CDR3, the DNA is TGTGCCAGCAGTTACGGGCCCAATGAGCAGTTCTTC.

The chain links TRBV6-5 to TRBJ1-1, with 9 bases matching TRBD1. Germline V gene sequence: CDR1 MNHEY, CDR2 SVGAGI. V gave up 4 bases and J gave up 6 bases; unmatched junction bases: 6. The CDR3 contains 14 residues. CDR3 residues: CASSSGTGLPEAFF. CDR3 coding DNA: TGTGCCAGCAGTTCCGGGACAGGGCTTCCTGAAGCTTTCTTT.

This chain uses TRBV5-1 with TRBJ2-2; TRBD1 might be the D (6 bases). Trimming left V 0 bases short and J 7 bases short, with 13 bases between. CDR1 and CDR2 from the germline V gene are SGHRS and YFSETQ. This CDR3 has 15 residues. CDR3 region: CASSLVGAKGGELFF. CDR3 nucleotide sequence: TGCGCCAGCAGCTTGGTGGGGGCGAAAGGCGGGGAGCTGTTTTTT.

The chain uses TRBV4-3 and TRBJ2-3, with 8 bases that match TRBD2. With 3 bases clipped from V and 5 bases from J, the junction kept 13 bases outside the gene matches. The CDR3 consists of 17 residues. Germline V lookup: CDR1 LGHNA, CDR2 YSLEER. DNA of the CDR3: TGCGCCAGCAGCCATCTTTGGGAGCGGGAGTTTCAAGATACGCAGTATTTT. It translates to CASSHLWEREFQDTQYF.

The chain has TRBV6-1 and TRBJ1-1; D uncertain. The CDR3 has 14 amino acids. The V gene's germline CDR1 is MNHNS and CDR2 SASEGT. V lost 2 bases and J lost 1, with 8 bases in between. The CDR3 loop reads CASSEPGWNTEAFF. The CDR3 DNA reads as TGTGCCAGCAGTGAACCGGGGTGGAACACTGAAGCTTTCTTT.

The J gene is TRBJ2-1, the V gene TRBV7-2; maybe TRBD2 (6 bases). The germline V gene encodes CDR1 SGHTA and CDR2 FQGNSA. V was trimmed by 5 bases and J by 3 bases, leaving 11 bases between them. The CDR3 totals 14 residues. The CDR3 region has the DNA TGTGCCAGCAGCACCAATAGCGGCTACAATGAGCAGTTCTTC. It specifies CASSTNSGYNEQFF.

CDR3 bases: TGCGCCAGCAGCTGGGCTAGCGGCAAGGCGAACACCGGGGAGCTGTTTTTT. Protein product: CASSWASGKANTGELFF. The chain recombines TRBV5-1 with TRBJ2-2; 7 bases are shared with TRBD2. The CDR3 loop spans 17 amino acids. Germline V gene lookup returns CDR1 SGHRS and CDR2 YFSETQ. V lost 3 bases, J lost 0 bases, and 8 bases stayed unmatched.

The chain employs TRBV30 and TRBJ2-1, with 10 bases lining up with TRBD2. J gave up 6 bases and V 3 bases, and 23 bases lay outside the gene matches. Germline lookup yields CDR1 GTSNPN and CDR2 SVGIG (reference sequence). The CDR3 extends over 20 amino acids. CDR3 bases: TGTGCCTGGAGAGGGGACTTTGAGCGGGAGGGCAGGGCGAGGCGCAATGAGCAGTTCTTC. Translating it yields CAWRGDFEREGRARRNEQFF. Drawing the rest from reference TRBV30 and TRBJ2-1, the complete variable domain is SQTIHQWPATLVQPVGSPLSLECTVEGTSNPNLYWYRQAAGRGLQLLFYSVGIGQISSEVPQNLSASRPQDRQFILSSKKLLLSDSGFYLCAWRGDFEREGRARRNEQFFGPGTRLTVL.

V gene TRBV28 combines with J gene TRBJ2-7; TRBD1 matches at 9 bases. Per germline, CDR1 MDHEN and CDR2 SYDVKM. The CDR3 consists of 14 residues. V lost 7 bases and J lost 3; bases outside the gene matches: 7. The CDR3 sequence: CASTIRQGVYEQYF. The CDR3 bases are TGTGCCAGCACCATAAGACAGGGGGTCTACGAGCAGTACTTC.

This clone is a singleton in its sample. This chain uses TRBV28 with TRBJ2-1; TRBD1 is a possible D gene (5 bases). Trimming removed 7 bases from V and 4 bases from J, with 20 bases in between. In germline, CDR1 is MDHEN, CDR2 SYDVKM. The CDR3 loop spans 16 amino acids. The CDR3 bases are TGTGCCAGCACCCTTATGCGCTTCAGGGAATACAATGAGCAGTTCTTC. Translating it yields CASTLMRFREYNEQFF.

This chain uses TRBV2 with TRBJ2-1; no definite D call. Between the trimmed V and J ends, which lost 4 bases and 6 bases, there was a span of 16 bases. CDR1 is SNHLY and CDR2 is FYNNEI in the germline V gene. The CDR3 has 15 residues. CDR3 amino acids: CASSVRPSHFNEQFF. Written as DNA, the CDR3 is TGTGCCAGCAGTGTACGGCCGAGTCATTTCAATGAGCAGTTCTTC.

The gene calls are TRBV5-4 and TRBJ2-5; TRBD2 matches at 13 bases. The CDR3 has 17 amino acids. Germline lookup yields CDR1 SGHNT and CDR2 YYREEE (reference sequence). V trimming: 4 bases; J trimming: 3 bases; junction bases outside the gene matches: 9. DNA of the CDR3: TGTGCCAGCAGCGATCCCACCGGGACTAGCGGGGAAGAGACCCAGTACTTC. Encoded protein: CASSDPTGTSGEETQYF.

The V gene is TRBV5-1, the J gene TRBJ2-3, with D possibly TRBD1 on 5 matching bases. CDR3 size: 13 residues. CDR1 SGHRS and CDR2 YFSETQ come from the germline V gene. Trimming cost V 4 bases and J 3 bases, with 9 bases left between them. Here the CDR3 reads CASSTDNTDTQYF. CDR3 in DNA: TGCGCCAGCAGCACGGACAATACAGATACGCAGTATTTT.

The J gene is TRBJ1-2, the V gene TRBV4-3; TRBD1 matches 10 bases. Trimming removed 5 bases from V and 8 bases from J; junction bases left unmatched: 5. The CDR3 contains 13 residues. Germline assignment: CDR1 LGHNA and CDR2 YSLEER. The CDR3 DNA reads as TGCGCCAGCAGCGACAGGGGGCTCGGAGGCTACACCTTC. Translated, it gives CASSDRGLGGYTF.

This clone was observed a few times. The genes are TRBV19 and TRBJ1-4; a weak D match, TRBD1 (6 bases). This CDR3 spans 13 amino acids. Germline lookup yields CDR1 LNHDA and CDR2 SQIVND (reference sequence). V was trimmed by 4 bases and J by 7 bases, leaving 10 bases between them. In DNA form, the CDR3 reads TGTGCCAGTAGTAAAGACAGGAGTGAAAAACTGTTTTTT. Translating gives CASSKDRSEKLFF. Looking up the rest from reference TRBV19 and TRBJ1-4 gives the full variable domain: DGGITQSPKYLFRKEGQNVTLSCEQNLNHDAMYWYRQDPGQGLRLIYYSQIVNDFQKGDIAEGYSVSREKKESFPLTVTSAQKNPTAFYLCASSKDRSEKLFFGSGTQLSVL.

V and J are TRBV7-3 and TRBJ1-1; a weak D match, TRBD1 (5 bases). With 5 bases removed from V and 7 bases from J, the gap between germline ends came to 17 bases. Germline CDR1 and CDR2: SGHTA and FQGTGA. The CDR3 has 14 amino acids. CDR3 DNA: TGTGCCAGCAGCGATTACGGGGTTAGGGGTGAAGCTTTCTTT. This gives the protein CASSDYGVRGEAFF. The full variable domain, with the rest looked up from reference TRBV7-3 and TRBJ1-1, is GAGVSQTPSNKVTEKGKYVELRCDPISGHTALYWYRQSLGQGPEFLIYFQGTGAADDSGLPNDRFFAVRPEGSVSTLKIQRTERGDSAVYLCASSDYGVRGEAFFGQGTRLTVV.

The chain uses TRBV7-2 and TRBJ1-5, with a weak D call TRBD1 (6 bases). Germline CDR1 reads SGHTA; CDR2 reads FQGNSA. The CDR3 has 13 residues. With 5 bases removed from V and 7 bases from J, the gap between germline ends came to 12 bases. CDR3 residues: CASSKQGAQPQHF. DNA of the CDR3: TGTGCCAGCAGCAAACAGGGTGCGCAGCCCCAGCATTTT.

The chain recombines TRBV15 with TRBJ1-4; D is possibly TRBD1 (5 bases). Germline V gene data show CDR1 as LNHNV and CDR2 as YYDKDF (reference sequence). Trimming pared 0 bases from V and 2 bases from J, leaving 16 bases between. This CDR3 has 18 residues. The chain's CDR3 is CATSRDKRVGGTNEKLFF. CDR3 nucleotides: TGTGCCACCAGCAGAGATAAGAGGGTGGGGGGGACTAATGAAAAACTGTTTTTT.

The chain joins TRBV11-2 to TRBJ2-7; 10 nucleotides agree with TRBD2. J was trimmed by 4 bases and V by 3 bases; bases with no gene match: 6. CDR3 length: 15 amino acids. Per the germline V gene, CDR1 is SGHAT and CDR2 is FQNNGV. CDR3 region: CASSFLLAGVYEQYF. Written as DNA, the CDR3 is TGTGCCAGCAGCTTCCTCCTAGCGGGAGTGTACGAGCAGTACTTC.

The chain carries TRBV5-1 and TRBJ2-3; TRBD1 might be the D (5 bases). The CDR3 covers 16 residues. The V gene lost 4 bases and the J gene lost 2 bases, with 17 bases spanning the gap. Germline V gene data show CDR1 as SGHRS and CDR2 as YFSETQ. CDR3 protein: CASSPYWGPSTDTQYF. The DNA of the CDR3 is TGCGCCAGCAGCCCGTATTGGGGCCCCTCCACAGATACGCAGTATTTT.

This chain uses TRBV2 with TRBJ2-7; either TRBD1 or TRBD2 may fit D (5 bases each). The germline CDR1 and CDR2 sequences are SNHLY and FYNNEI. V shed 5 bases and J shed 1 base, with 12 bases lying between them. The CDR3 consists of 14 residues. The CDR3 nucleotides are TGTGCCAGCAGTCCCCGGGGCTCTTCCTACGAGCAGTACTTC. This gives the protein CASSPRGSSYEQYF. Complete variable domain (other parts from reference TRBV2 and TRBJ2-7): EPEVTQTPSHQVTQMGQEVILRCVPISNHLYFYWYRQILGQKVEFLVSFYNNEISEKSEIFDDQFSVERPDGSNFTLKIRSTKLEDSAMYFCASSPRGSSYEQYFGPGTRLTVT.

The chain links TRBV7-6 to TRBJ1-4; 10 nucleotides agree with TRBD1. The V gene's germline CDR1 is SGHVS and CDR2 FNYEAQ. The CDR3 is made up of 15 amino acids. V lost 2 bases and J lost 6; bases outside the gene matches: 3. DNA of the CDR3: TGTGCCAGCAGCTTAAGTGGGACAGGGGATGAAAAACTGTTTTTT. Encoded protein: CASSLSGTGDEKLFF.

V and J are TRBV7-6 and TRBJ2-2; perhaps TRBD1 as D (8 bases). Looked up from germline, CDR1 is SGHVS and CDR2 is FNYEAQ. This CDR3 has 18 amino acids. Trimming removed 5 bases at V and 1 base at J, with 20 bases between. The CDR3 here is CASSRTMTGEGNTGELFF. The DNA for the CDR3 is TGTGCCAGCAGCCGCACCATGACAGGGGAGGGGAACACCGGGGAGCTGTTTTTT.

The chain joins TRBV11-3 to TRBJ2-1; either TRBD1 or TRBD2 may supply D (5 bases each). V was clipped by 4 bases and J by 3 bases, with 10 bases between them. Germline V gene data show CDR1 as SGHNT and CDR2 as YENEEA. The CDR3 totals 14 residues. The DNA for the CDR3 is TGTGCCAGCAGCTCGGGACGGGACTACAATGAGCAGTTCTTC. Translation: CASSSGRDYNEQFF. Complete variable domain (other parts from reference TRBV11-3 and TRBJ2-1): EAGVVQSPRYKIIEKKQPVAFWCNPISGHNTLYWYLQNLGQGPELLIRYENEEAVDDSQLPKDRFSAERLKGVDSTLKIQPAELGDSAVYLCASSSGRDYNEQFFGPGTRLTVL.

The chain carries TRBV7-9 and TRBJ2-5; 7 bases align to TRBD2. The CDR3 runs 15 residues. Germline CDR1 SEHNR, CDR2 FQNEAQ (reference sequence). The trim removed 3 bases at V and 2 bases at J, leaving 6 bases unmatched. In DNA, the CDR3 is TGTGCCAGCAGCTTTGGTTGGGGGGGACAAGAGACCCAGTACTTC. It yields the protein CASSFGWGGQETQYF.

The chain combines TRBV15 with TRBJ1-1; possible D gene TRBD1, 5 bases. The CDR3 is 14 residues long. Germline loops: CDR1 LNHNV, CDR2 YYDKDF (reference sequence). Trimming stripped 0 bases from V and 11 bases from J, with 16 bases between. This chain's CDR3 is CATSRDRGRANAFF. The CDR3 DNA is TGTGCCACCAGCAGAGATCGGGGCAGGGCGAATGCTTTCTTT.

This chain uses TRBV15 with TRBJ1-5; D not certain. Germline V lookup: CDR1 LNHNV, CDR2 YYDKDF (reference sequence). The CDR3 sequence is 16 residues long. V dropped 4 bases and J dropped 2 bases, with 15 bases sitting between them. This CDR3 is CATSTRTATGNQPQHF. For the CDR3, the DNA is TGTGCCACCAGCACCAGGACGGCCACCGGCAATCAGCCCCAGCATTTT.

The rearrangement links TRBV6-5 to TRBJ1-4, with TRBD1 identical over 12 bases. Unmatched junction bases numbered 7, after V lost 6 bases and J lost 8 bases. The length of the CDR3 is 15 residues. In germline, CDR1 is MNHEY, CDR2 SVGAGI. CDR3 in amino acids: CASRPGQGAREKLFF. The CDR3 DNA sequence: TGTGCCAGCAGGCCGGGACAGGGGGCGAGAGAAAAACTGTTTTTT.

The gene calls are TRBV11-2 and TRBJ2-7; D may be TRBD2 (6 bases). The CDR3 runs 15 residues. The germline V gene has CDR1 SGHAT and CDR2 FQNNGV. Trimming removed 1 base at V and 4 bases at J, with 14 bases between. CDR3 in DNA: TGTGCCAGCAGCTTAGCCGGGAGCGGGCTATACGAGCAGTACTTC. Encoded protein: CASSLAGSGLYEQYF.

This clone appeared a few times. The sample has other DNA sequences that encode this CDR3 too. The V and J genes are TRBV20-1 and TRBJ2-3; no clear D. CDR3 length: 10 residues. The germline V gene encodes CDR1 DFQATT and CDR2 SNEGSKA (reference sequence). Trimming stripped 6 bases from V and 0 bases from J, with 1 base between. CDR3 sequence: CSASTDTQYF. DNA for the CDR3: TGCAGTGCCAGCACAGATACGCAGTATTTT.